This T cell receptor beta chain was obtained from a study of molecular identifiers for immune sequencing clone quantification. Germline values: CDR1 ENHRY, CDR2 SYGVKD. The CDR3 has 14 amino acids. Trimming stripped 3 bases from V and 5 bases from J, with 14 bases between. Whole-study findings and limits: Spiked Jurkat TCR RNA equivalent to one cell reportedly surfaced among some 1 million naive cells. Clonotypes topping 20 RNA copies carried over 97% of effector molecules but under 1% of naive ones.

This clonotype was counted between two and nine times. Its antigen is currently unknown. Sorted naive CD8 T cells were those defined as CD8+CD4-CCR7+CD45RA+. Using its own MiXCR run on the PCR reads, TCRdb lists one record per CDR3 protein. Here the sample spans approximately 320,000 distinct CDR3 sequences, 24% being singletons. The sample was naive CD8+ T cells from blood, with Jurkat cell RNA spiked in. The subset: FACS-sorted CD8+CD4-CCR7+CD45RA+ naive T cells. V gene TRBV10-3 combines with J gene TRBJ2-7; D possibly uses TRBD1 or TRBD2 (5 bases each). This receptor was obtained from a human donor in good health. Some libraries in this study had Jurkat cell RNA spiked in. The CDR3 spells CAISDPGQGNEQYF. The CDR3 DNA sequence: TGTGCCATCAGTGATCCGGGGCAAGGGAACGAGCAGTACTTC.